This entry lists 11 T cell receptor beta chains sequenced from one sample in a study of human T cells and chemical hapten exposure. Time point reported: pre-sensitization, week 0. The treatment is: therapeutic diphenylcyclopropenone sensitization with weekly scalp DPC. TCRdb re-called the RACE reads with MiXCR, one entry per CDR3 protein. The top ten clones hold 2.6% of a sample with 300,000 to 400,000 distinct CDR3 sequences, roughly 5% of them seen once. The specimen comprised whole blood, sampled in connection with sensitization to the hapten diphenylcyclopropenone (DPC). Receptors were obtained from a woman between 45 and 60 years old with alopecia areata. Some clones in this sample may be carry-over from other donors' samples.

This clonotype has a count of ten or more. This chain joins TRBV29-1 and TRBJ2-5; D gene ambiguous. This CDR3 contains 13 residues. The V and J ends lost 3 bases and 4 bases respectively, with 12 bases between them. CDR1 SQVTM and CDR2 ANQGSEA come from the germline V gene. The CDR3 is CSVEVGSVETQYF. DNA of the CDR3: TGCAGCGTTGAGGTCGGATCGGTAGAGACCCAGTACTTC.

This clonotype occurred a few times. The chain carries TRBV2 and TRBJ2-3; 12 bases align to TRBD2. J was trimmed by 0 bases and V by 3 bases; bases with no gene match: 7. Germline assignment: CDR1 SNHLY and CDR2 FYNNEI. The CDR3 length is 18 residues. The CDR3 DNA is TGTGCCAGCAGTGAGGATGGACTAGCGGGAACTAGCACAGATACGCAGTATTTT. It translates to CASSEDGLAGTSTDTQYF.

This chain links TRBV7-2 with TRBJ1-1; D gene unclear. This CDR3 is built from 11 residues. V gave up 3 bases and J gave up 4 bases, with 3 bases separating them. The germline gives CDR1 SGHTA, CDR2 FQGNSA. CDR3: CASSFPTEAFF. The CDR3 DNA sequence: TGTGCCAGCAGCTTCCCCACTGAAGCTTTCTTT.

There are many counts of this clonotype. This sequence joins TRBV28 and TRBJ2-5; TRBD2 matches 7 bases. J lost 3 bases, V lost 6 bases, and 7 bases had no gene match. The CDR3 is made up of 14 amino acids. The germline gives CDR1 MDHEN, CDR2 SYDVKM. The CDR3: CASRDLAEEETQYF. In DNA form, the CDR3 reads TGTGCCAGCAGGGATCTAGCGGAGGAAGAGACCCAGTACTTC.

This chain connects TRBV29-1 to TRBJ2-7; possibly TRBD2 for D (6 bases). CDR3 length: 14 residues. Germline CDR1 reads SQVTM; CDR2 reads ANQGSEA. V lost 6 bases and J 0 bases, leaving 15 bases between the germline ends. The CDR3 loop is CSVGGDVSSYEQYF. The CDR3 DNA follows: TGCAGCGTCGGCGGGGACGTCAGCTCCTACGAGCAGTACTTC.

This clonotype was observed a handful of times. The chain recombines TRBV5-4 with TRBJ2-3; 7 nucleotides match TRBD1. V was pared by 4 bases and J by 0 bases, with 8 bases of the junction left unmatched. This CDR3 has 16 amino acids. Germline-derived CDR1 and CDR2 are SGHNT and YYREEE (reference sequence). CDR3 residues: CASSADGTASTDTQYF. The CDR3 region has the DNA TGTGCCAGCAGCGCGGATGGGACAGCTAGCACAGATACGCAGTATTTT.

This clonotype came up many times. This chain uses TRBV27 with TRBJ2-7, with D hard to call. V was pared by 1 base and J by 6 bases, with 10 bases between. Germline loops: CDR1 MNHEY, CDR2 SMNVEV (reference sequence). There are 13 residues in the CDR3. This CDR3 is CASSLYGNGEQYF. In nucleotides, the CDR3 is TGTGCCAGCAGTTTATATGGAAACGGCGAGCAGTACTTC.

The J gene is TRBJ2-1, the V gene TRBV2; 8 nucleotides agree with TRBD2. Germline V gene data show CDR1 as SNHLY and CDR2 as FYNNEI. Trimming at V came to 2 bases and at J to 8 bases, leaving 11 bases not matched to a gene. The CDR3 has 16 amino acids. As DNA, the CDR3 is TGTGCCAGCAGTGAATTTTCAGCGGGAGAGATCTATGAGCAGTTCTTC. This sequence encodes CASSEFSAGEIYEQFF.

The CDR3 is CASRTSTGGIVSEAFF. For the CDR3, the DNA is TGTGCCAGCAGAACATCAACAGGGGGTATTGTTTCTGAAGCTTTCTTT. The chain uses TRBV6-6 and TRBJ1-1; 8 bases fit TRBD1. CDR1 is MNHNY, CDR2 SVGAGI, per germline (reference sequence). The CDR3 runs 16 residues. Losses at the gene ends were 6 bases for V and 6 bases for J; bases not matched to a gene: 15.

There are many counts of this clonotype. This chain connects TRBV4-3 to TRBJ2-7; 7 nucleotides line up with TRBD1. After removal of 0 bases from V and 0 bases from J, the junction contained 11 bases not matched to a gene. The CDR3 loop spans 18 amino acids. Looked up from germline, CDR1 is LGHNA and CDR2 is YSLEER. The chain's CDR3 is CASSQERAIGTASYEQYF. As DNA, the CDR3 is TGCGCCAGCAGCCAAGAGAGGGCAATCGGGACAGCCTCCTACGAGCAGTACTTC.

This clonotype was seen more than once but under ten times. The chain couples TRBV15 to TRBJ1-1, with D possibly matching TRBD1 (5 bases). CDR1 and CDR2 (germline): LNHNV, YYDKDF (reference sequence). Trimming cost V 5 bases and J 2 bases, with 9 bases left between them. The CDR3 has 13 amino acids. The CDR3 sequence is CATSHRRNTEAFF. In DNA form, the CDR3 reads TGTGCCACCAGCCACAGGAGAAACACTGAAGCTTTCTTT.